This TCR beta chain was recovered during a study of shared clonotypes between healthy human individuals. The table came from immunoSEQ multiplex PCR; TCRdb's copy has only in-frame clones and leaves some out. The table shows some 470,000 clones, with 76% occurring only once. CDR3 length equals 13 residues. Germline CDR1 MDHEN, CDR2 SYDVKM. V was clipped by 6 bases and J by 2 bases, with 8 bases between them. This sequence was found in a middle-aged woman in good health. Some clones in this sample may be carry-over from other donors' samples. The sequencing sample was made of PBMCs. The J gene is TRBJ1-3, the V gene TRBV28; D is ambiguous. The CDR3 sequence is CASRIGTGNTIYF. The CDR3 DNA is TGTGCCAGCAGGATAGGTACTGGAAACACCATATATTTT.